This is a list of T cell receptor beta chains from one sample in a study of tumour-infiltrating T cells in Burkitt lymphoma. Sequencing was performed with immunoSEQ multiplex PCR; in TCRdb, only in-frame clones are kept and a portion is missing. The table lists over 1,500 clones, about 38% of them singletons, with 2% to 3% in the top ten. The sample consisted of tumor tissue. These receptor sequences come from a human donor with Burkitt lymphoma. Both conserved end residues are part of each CDR3. A D gene is named only where the DNA matches it firmly. Expanded clones are given a class, and other clones once, few, many or no size at all.

DNA: TGTGCCAGCAGCTTGTACGGGACAGGGGTCAATCAGCCCCAGCATTTT
CDR3: CASSLYGTGVNQPQHF
J: TRBJ1-5
V: TRBV5-5
D: TRBD1
size: -

DNA: TGCAGCGTTGGAGGGGGCCAGGATGGCTACACCTTC
CDR3: CSVGGGQDGYTF
J: TRBJ1-2
V: TRBV29-1
D: TRBD1
size: -

DNA: TGCGCCAGCAGCCAAGATCGGGTCGACAGCGTACCCGACTACACCTTC
CDR3: CASSQDRVDSVPDYTF
J: TRBJ1-2
V: TRBV4-3
D: -
size: -

DNA: TGTGCCTGGAGTGGCCTTCGACAGGCGAGGGGTTACGAGCAGTACTTC
CDR3: CAWSGLRQARGYEQYF
J: TRBJ2-7
V: TRBV30
D: -
size: -

DNA: TGTGCCAGTAGTACCGAGAGAGATCAGCCCCAGCATTTT
CDR3: CASSTERDQPQHF
J: TRBJ1-5
V: TRBV19
D: -
size: -

DNA: TGCGCCAGCAGCTACCGGGGCCCCCCAATTGTGAACACTGAAGCTTTCTTT
CDR3: CASSYRGPPIVNTEAFF
J: TRBJ1-1
V: TRBV4-1
D: -
size: -

DNA: TGTGCCAGCAGCCCAGTGGAGCCCGTGGTTATTCGTACGCAGTATTTT
CDR3: CASSPVEPVVIRTQYF
J: TRBJ2-3
V: TRBV27
D: -
size: few

DNA: TGTGCCAGTAGTATACCACAGTTCTATGGCTACACCTTC
CDR3: CASSIPQFYGYTF
J: TRBJ1-2
V: TRBV19
D: -
size: -

DNA: TGTGCCAGCAGCCAAGAGACCGGTTACACCGGGGAGCTGTTTTTT
CDR3: CASSQETGYTGELFF
J: TRBJ2-2
V: TRBV14
D: -
size: -

DNA: TGTGCCAGCAGCTTGGAAGGATTGGGTAGCAATGAGCAGTTCTTC
CDR3: CASSLEGLGSNEQFF
J: TRBJ2-1
V: TRBV5-4
D: -
size: -

DNA: TGTGCCAGCAACCCCTTCCAAGTACGACGGGGCTACACCTTC
CDR3: CASNPFQVRRGYTF
J: TRBJ1-2
V: TRBV28
D: -
size: -

DNA: TGTGCCAGCAGCCCTGGGACAGGGGATTCGGTTAGCTATGGCTACACCTTC
CDR3: CASSPGTGDSVSYGYTF
J: TRBJ1-2
V: TRBV7-8
D: TRBD1
size: -

DNA: TGTGCCAGCAGCTTACTGAGATCTACTACCAACCAGCAGGGCTACACCTTC
CDR3: CASSLLRSTTNQQGYTF
J: TRBJ1-2
V: TRBV7-9
D: -
size: few

DNA: TGCGCCAGCAGATATAAAGGGACAGGGTTTGTGGACACTGAAGCTTTCTTT
CDR3: CASRYKGTGFVDTEAFF
J: TRBJ1-1
V: TRBV4-1
D: TRBD1
size: few

DNA: TGTGCCATCAGTGAGTCAGCAGGGGCGGGAACTGAAGCTTTCTTT
CDR3: CAISESAGAGTEAFF
J: TRBJ1-1
V: TRBV10-3
D: -
size: -

DNA: TGCAGCGTTTTGTTTTTATCTCATTATGGCTACACCTTC
CDR3: CSVLFLSHYGYTF
J: TRBJ1-2
V: TRBV29-1
D: -
size: -

DNA: TGTGCCAGCAGCGTAGTCGAAGGGACATGGATTCAAGGGGGGCAGTTCTTC
CDR3: CASSVVEGTWIQGGQFF
J: TRBJ2-1
V: TRBV9
D: -
size: -

DNA: TGTGCCAGCAGGGGGTGGCTTAACACCGGGGAGCTGTTTTTT
CDR3: CASRGWLNTGELFF
J: TRBJ2-2
V: TRBV2
D: -
size: -

DNA: TGCGCCAGCAGCCAAGACAGGGCCCAATCCTACGAGCAGTACTTC
CDR3: CASSQDRAQSYEQYF
J: TRBJ2-7
V: TRBV4-3
D: -
size: few

DNA: TGTGCCAGCAGCAAATCCCTCGGACAGGCGAGGAGGTACACTGAAGCTTTCTTT
CDR3: CASSKSLGQARRYTEAFF
J: TRBJ1-1
V: TRBV21-1
D: -
size: -

DNA: TGTGCCTCCAGGTACAGGGCGACCTCTGGGGCCAACGTCCTGACTTTC
CDR3: CASRYRATSGANVLTF
J: TRBJ2-6
V: TRBV2
D: -
size: few

DNA: TGTGCCTGGAGTGTTTTAGACACCCCGGCAACTAATGAAAAACTGTTTTTT
CDR3: CAWSVLDTPATNEKLFF
J: TRBJ1-4
V: TRBV30
D: -
size: -

DNA: TGTGCCAGTAGTATAGGGACAGGTGGCTACACCTTC
CDR3: CASSIGTGGYTF
J: TRBJ1-2
V: TRBV19
D: TRBD1
size: few

DNA: TGTGCCAGCAGCTCCCGACAGGGAGGAGACTATGGCTACACCTTC
CDR3: CASSSRQGGDYGYTF
J: TRBJ1-2
V: TRBV5-6
D: TRBD1
size: -

DNA: TGTGCCAGCAGCCAACCCAACGAACCCTTTTACGAGCAGTACTTC
CDR3: CASSQPNEPFYEQYF
J: TRBJ2-7
V: TRBV14
D: -
size: -

DNA: TGTGCCAGTAGTATTGATTCCGGGGATGAGCAGTTCTTC
CDR3: CASSIDSGDEQFF
J: TRBJ2-1
V: TRBV19
D: -
size: -

DNA: TGTGCCTGGAGTTTGGGCGGGTATAGCAATCAGCCCCAGCATTTT
CDR3: CAWSLGGYSNQPQHF
J: TRBJ1-5
V: TRBV30
D: -
size: -

DNA: TGTGCCAGCAGCCGCGACAGGGTGGCTAATGAAAAACTGTTTTTT
CDR3: CASSRDRVANEKLFF
J: TRBJ1-4
V: TRBV7-9
D: TRBD1
size: few

DNA: TGTGCCAGCAGCTTAGATTTCTTGCTAAGTGACTCTGAAGCTTTCTTT
CDR3: CASSLDFLLSDSEAFF
J: TRBJ1-1
V: TRBV7-9
D: -
size: -

DNA: TGCGCCAGCAGCTTATATAGCGGGGGGATCTTCGCGAACACCGGGGAGCTGTTTTTT
CDR3: CASSLYSGGIFANTGELFF
J: TRBJ2-2
V: TRBV4-1
D: TRBD2
size: few

DNA: TGTGCCAGCAGATCCGGACAGGGGGTCGGCTACACCTTC
CDR3: CASRSGQGVGYTF
J: TRBJ1-2
V: TRBV6-5
D: TRBD1
size: -

DNA: TGCGCCAGCAGCCTGAGGGGTGACAATTCACCCCTCCACTTT
CDR3: CASSLRGDNSPLHF
J: TRBJ1-6
V: TRBV4-1
D: -
size: few

DNA: TGTGCCTGGAGTGGGATTGACAGGAGAAATGAAAAACTGTTTTTT
CDR3: CAWSGIDRRNEKLFF
J: TRBJ1-4
V: TRBV30
D: -
size: -

DNA: TGCGCCAGCAGCTTGGCCGGAGTAGCGGGGCCAGATACGCAGTATTTT
CDR3: CASSLAGVAGPDTQYF
J: TRBJ2-3
V: TRBV5-1
D: TRBD2
size: -

DNA: TGTGCCAGTAGTCGCGGAAATCGGGACACTGAAGCTTTCTTT
CDR3: CASSRGNRDTEAFF
J: TRBJ1-1
V: TRBV19
D: -
size: -

DNA: TGTGCCAGCAGCCAAGGAGGGTGGACAGGGACGGAGACCCAGTACTTC
CDR3: CASSQGGWTGTETQYF
J: TRBJ2-5
V: TRBV14
D: TRBD1
size: -

DNA: TGTGCCAGCAGCGCGAGGACAGGGGGAGACTATGGCTACACCTTC
CDR3: CASSARTGGDYGYTF
J: TRBJ1-2
V: TRBV9
D: TRBD1
size: few

DNA: TGTGCCAGCAGTTTGGGGGGAGGAGGAAACACCATATATTTT
CDR3: CASSLGGGGNTIYF
J: TRBJ1-3
V: TRBV5-6
D: -
size: -

DNA: TGTGCCAGCAGCAGAGGCAGGGGATACACCGGGGAGCTGTTTTTT
CDR3: CASSRGRGYTGELFF
J: TRBJ2-2
V: TRBV7-9
D: -
size: few

DNA: TGTGCCAGCAGCTTAGAGGCCCCCCCGGCCCAGGGCTACTATGGCTACACCTTC
CDR3: CASSLEAPPAQGYYGYTF
J: TRBJ1-2
V: TRBV7-2
D: -
size: -

DNA: TGTGCCAGCAGTTTATTAGACGGGTACGAGCAGTACTTC
CDR3: CASSLLDGYEQYF
J: TRBJ2-7
V: TRBV27
D: -
size: -

DNA: TGTGCCACCTTCCCCGCAGGGGGTAGCTCCTACGAGCAGTACTTC
CDR3: CATFPAGGSSYEQYF
J: TRBJ2-7
V: TRBV10-3
D: TRBD1
size: -

DNA: TGTGCCAGCAGCCCACGGGCCCGCGGAACTGAAGCTTTCTTT
CDR3: CASSPRARGTEAFF
J: TRBJ1-1
V: TRBV9
D: -
size: -

DNA: TGTGCCACCAGCCGCCGGGACACCGAGAGCGCTGAAGCTTTCTTT
CDR3: CATSRRDTESAEAFF
J: TRBJ1-1
V: TRBV15
D: -
size: few

DNA: TGTGCCAGCCAGAATACAGGGGAAGAGACCCAGTACTTC
CDR3: CASQNTGEETQYF
J: TRBJ2-5
V: TRBV14
D: TRBD1
size: few

DNA: TGTGCCAGCAGCTTGGCTGGGGGGAGGGAGACCCAGTACTTC
CDR3: CASSLAGGRETQYF
J: TRBJ2-5
V: TRBV25-1
D: -
size: -

DNA: TGTGCCAGCAGCCCCCCAGGGGCGAGTGGCTACACCTTC
CDR3: CASSPPGASGYTF
J: TRBJ1-2
V: TRBV13
D: -
size: few